The 18 T cell receptor beta chains below come from one sample, sequenced in a study of tumor-infiltrating lymphocytes in primary liver carcinoma. From around 500 ng of total RNA, TCR beta-specific cDNA was reverse-transcribed using a constant-region primer. Slightly modified ARM-PCR with three nested multiplex PCR rounds yielded TCR beta libraries. The first two PCR rounds used TRBV1-TRBV30 primers with a Cbeta primer, 10 cycles each. From the multiplex PCR reads, TCRdb called clonotypes with MiXCR, one entry per CDR3 protein. The data hold approximately 310,000 distinct CDR3 sequences, with 65% observed a single time. Germline DNA was also extracted, and blood RNA was taken from unsorted whole blood. The source material was peripheral blood. The source is a man in his forties with primary liver carcinoma and hepatitis B virus infection.

In its sample, this clonotype was seen a few times. The gene calls are TRBV30 and TRBJ2-1; D remains ambiguous. The CDR3 covers 12 residues. Germline CDR1 GTSNPN, CDR2 SVGIG (reference sequence). V gave up 0 bases and J gave up 10 bases, with 10 bases separating them. The CDR3: CAWSVGRSEQFF. In nucleotides, the CDR3 is TGTGCCTGGAGTGTCGGACGGTCGGAGCAGTTCTTC.

In this sample, this clonotype turned up once. The germline gene is not matched at one end of the junction; a read error may be the cause. The chain employs TRBV11-2 and TRBJ1-6, with a possible D match to TRBD1 (6 bases). This CDR3 is built from 16 residues. Germline V gives CDR1 SGHAT, CDR2 FQNNGV. The CDR3 DNA is TGTGCCGGCAGCTTAGATCGACCCAGGGGAGAAATACCCCTCCACTTT. Translated: CAGSLDRPRGEIPLHF.

This clonotype came up many times. The chain recombines TRBV6-5 with TRBJ2-3; 12 positions agree with TRBD2. This CDR3 is 17 amino acids long. After removal of 7 bases from V and 1 base from J, the junction contained 9 bases not matched to a gene. Germline V gene lookup returns CDR1 MNHEY and CDR2 SVGAGI. The CDR3 protein is CASKATSGSQGTDTQYF. The DNA of the CDR3 is TGTGCCAGCAAGGCGACTAGCGGGAGCCAGGGCACAGATACGCAGTATTTT.

To note about this clonotype: A much bigger clone sits one base away, suggesting this may be a read error. The rearrangement uses TRBV6-1 and TRBJ2-5; 7 bases line up with TRBD1. The CDR3 runs 13 residues. Germline V CDR1 and CDR2: MNHNS, SASEGT. V was clipped by 9 bases and J by 4 bases; unmatched bases: 8. The CDR3 nucleotides read TGTGCCAGGAGTTACAGGGGTTTAGAGACCCAGTACTTC. Residues: CARSYRGLETQYF.

J is TRBJ1-5 and V is TRBV7-9; D ambiguous. Germline V CDR1 and CDR2: SEHNR, FQNEAQ (reference sequence). This CDR3 has 13 residues. The germline V and J ends were trimmed by 1 base and 4 bases, with 5 bases remaining between them. The CDR3 DNA sequence: TGTGCCAGCAGCTTAGGGACGAATCAGCCCCAGCATTTT. It codes for CASSLGTNQPQHF.

A remark on this clonotype: A read error is likely, as this CDR3 ends without the conserved phenylalanine or tryptophan. The chain has TRBV11-2 and TRBJ2-2, with D maybe TRBD2 (5 bases). The CDR3 is 15 residues long. V was pared by 1 base and J by 4 bases, with 10 bases between. The V gene's germline CDR1 is SGHAT and CDR2 FQNNGV. CDR3 protein: CASSLVGRGTGELFP. DNA of the CDR3: TGTGCCAGCAGCTTAGTCGGACGGGGCACCGGGGAGCTGTTTCCT.

This clonotype was observed once. Since a much larger clone is just one base distant, this may be a read error. The chain carries TRBV6-2 or TRBV6-3 and TRBJ2-7; D is possibly TRBD1 (5 bases). V was pared by 6 bases and J by 0 bases, with 18 bases between. Germline V CDR1 and CDR2: MNHEY, SVGEGT. The CDR3 extends over 16 amino acids. Written as DNA, the CDR3 is TGTGCCAGCAGCTATGAGGACAACCGCTACTCCTACGAGCAGTACTTC. This translates into CASSYEDNRYSYEQYF.

With respect to this clonotype: A read error is the likely source, as a far larger clone sits one nucleotide away. V usage is TRBV12-3 or TRBV12-4 and J usage is TRBJ1-3; D unresolved. This CDR3 has 11 amino acids. CDR3 bases: TGTGCCAGCAGTTTGGGCAACACCAAATATTTT. Its protein is CASSLGNTKYF.

This clonotype occurred many times. The V call is TRBV4-2, the J call TRBJ2-2; TRBD2 agrees at 12 bases. V was pared by 2 bases and J by 6 bases, with 4 bases of the junction left unmatched. The CDR3 spans 16 residues. From germline, CDR1 is LGHNA and CDR2 YNFKEQ. CDR3 bases: TGTGCCAGCAGCCAAAGACTAGCGGGAGAGCCCGGGGAGCTGTTTTTT. Translation gives CASSQRLAGEPGELFF.

As for this clonotype: Being one base from a much bigger clone, this may be a read error. This chain links TRBV6-5 with TRBJ1-1, with D possibly TRBD1 on 5 matching bases. This CDR3 region has 14 residues. Germline values: CDR1 MNHEY, CDR2 SVGAGI. Trimming stripped 4 bases from V and 4 bases from J, with 13 bases between. CDR3 protein: CASSWERRGTEAFF. DNA for the CDR3: TGTGCCAGCAGTTGGGAGAGGAGGGGCACTGAAGCTTTCTTT.

With respect to this clonotype: One end of the junction does not line up with germline, which may come from a read error. The CDR3, as DNA: TGTAGCCATGAAGGGGGCCCCTACAATGAGCAGTTCTTC. The encoded protein is CSHEGGPYNEQFF. The rearrangement uses TRBV29-1 and TRBJ2-1; 7 bases fit TRBD1. The CDR3 runs 13 residues. Germline-derived CDR1 and CDR2 are SQVTM and ANQGSEA.

This clonotype appeared a few times. Compared with germline, one end of the junction differs, possibly owing to a read error. The chain recombines TRBV5-1 with TRBJ2-7; 9 nucleotides align to TRBD1. The CDR3 is 16 residues long. CDR1 and CDR2 (germline): SGHRS, YFSETQ. Written as DNA, the CDR3 is TGCACCAGCAGCTTGGGGGAACAGGGGGCGCGGAACGAGCAGTACTTC. Protein: CTSSLGEQGARNEQYF.

Remarks on this clonotype: Mismatch with germline at one junction end may stem from a read error. The CDR3 bases are TGTTCCAGCAGTTTAATTCGGCAGGGGCAATACACCTTC. Its protein product is CSSSLIRQGQYTF. The gene calls are TRBV12-3 or TRBV12-4 and TRBJ1-2; tentatively, D is TRBD1 (6 bases). This CDR3 is 13 amino acids long.

There are a few counts of this clonotype. The rearrangement uses TRBV5-1 and TRBJ2-5, with 8 bases identical to TRBD2. Germline loops: CDR1 SGHRS, CDR2 YFSETQ. V trimming: 0 bases; J trimming: 5 bases; junction bases outside the gene matches: 3. This CDR3 is 14 amino acids long. The CDR3 region has the DNA TGCGCCAGCAGCTTGGACGGGGGGGCTGAGACCCAGTACTTC. It yields the protein CASSLDGGAETQYF.

This clonotype was counted at least ten times. CDR3 sequence (DNA): TGTGCCAGCAGCCACGGGGGCCATCAGCCCCAGCATTTT. Its translation is CASSHGGHQPQHF. This chain joins TRBV6-2 or TRBV6-3 and TRBJ1-5; TRBD1 is a possible D gene (6 bases). V was pared by 6 bases and J by 5 bases, with 11 bases between. The germline CDR1 and CDR2 sequences are MNHEY and SVGEGT. The CDR3 length is 13 residues.

Only a few counts were recorded for this clonotype. A much larger clone is a single base away; this may be a read error. The chain is built from TRBV29-1 and TRBJ2-3; D gene unclear. This CDR3 has 12 residues. The germline V gene encodes CDR1 SQVTM and CDR2 ANQGSEA. V was clipped by 7 bases and J by 15 bases, with 23 bases between them. The CDR3 sequence is CSAALGVLGHYF. The CDR3 DNA is TGCAGCGCCGCGTTAGGAGTATTAGGGCATTATTTT.

A word on this clonotype: Germline and junction disagree at one end, which may indicate a read error. The chain recombines TRBV6-2 or TRBV6-3 with TRBJ2-3; 7 bases line up with TRBD2. Germline CDR1 and CDR2: MNHEY and SVGEGT. This CDR3 region has 14 residues. Here the CDR3 reads CDSSPATSADTQYF. CDR3 in DNA: TGTGACAGCAGCCCGGCAACTAGCGCAGATACGCAGTATTTT.

About this clonotype itself: A read error is possible here, since a much larger clone lies one base away. The genes are TRBV6-6 and TRBJ2-7; 7 bases agree with TRBD2. Trimming took 4 bases from V and 4 from J; bases not matched to a gene: 7. This CDR3 comprises 14 residues. Germline V CDR1 and CDR2: MNHNY, SVGAGI (reference sequence). This CDR3 reads CASSSRSGAYEQYF. For the CDR3, the DNA is TGTGCCAGCAGTTCGAGAAGCGGGGCTTACGAGCAGTACTTC.